The clone carrying this T cell receptor (beta chain) was counted ten times or more. The record originates from a study of blood T cells in healthy people across ages. The CDR3 is 13 amino acids. V dropped 6 bases and J dropped 0 bases, with 3 bases sitting between them. PCR was performed a second time for about 7 to 12 cycles using a sample-barcoded 5' primer and a J-beta primer mix. Each cDNA was tagged by a template-switch adaptor containing 12 random nucleotides. TCRdb recomputed calls from the 5' RACE reads with MiXCR, one row per CDR3 protein. In the table there are roughly 500,000 distinct CDR3 sequences, approximately 30% of which are singletons.

The clonotype comes from a woman in her sixties or seventies in good health. This chain links TRBV12-3 or TRBV12-4 with TRBJ2-6, with D uncertain. Source material: blood. The chain's CDR3 is CASSLSGANVLTF. DNA of the CDR3: TGTGCCAGCAGCCTCTCTGGGGCCAACGTCCTGACTTTC.